This record concerns one T cell receptor beta chain sequence. This sample was taken from a study of cytomegalovirus exposure and HLA in healthy donors. Per the germline V gene, CDR1 is SGHDN and CDR2 is FVKESK. Trimming pared 5 bases from V and 0 bases from J, leaving 13 bases between. The CDR3 is made up of 15 amino acids. The PCR employed 60 Vbeta primers together with 13 Jbeta primers. Sequencing used immunoSEQ multiplex PCR; TCRdb keeps in-frame clones, though not all of them. The profile shows tens of thousands of clones, around 76% of them singletons. Sequencing used PBMCs. J is TRBJ2-5 and V is TRBV14, with D uncertain. This clonotype was sampled from a man aged 25-45 years in good health and CMV-seronegative. The CDR3 DNA sequence: TGTGCCAGCAGCGGCCCAGGATTGTACCAAGAGACCCAGTACTTC. Translating gives CASSGPGLYQETQYF. Combining the CDR3 with reference TRBV14 and TRBJ2-5 gives the whole variable domain EAGVTQFPSHSVIEKGQTVTLRCDPISGHDNLYWYRRVMGKEIKFLLHFVKESKQDESGMPNNRFLAERTGGTYSTLKVQPAELEDSGVYFCASSGPGLYQETQYFGPGTRLLVL.